This TCR beta chain was documented in a study of vaccination effects on CD4 cells after COVID-19. Study as a whole: Post-vaccine specimens arrived a median 72 days past the second dose. Overall study results and limits: Clones of infection and vaccine origin contracted markedly late after vaccination.

With regard to this clone: Its target is unknown.

After expansion with viral peptide pools in the ViraFEST assay, antigen-specific CD4+ T cells were sequenced. Cultured cells yielded isolated CD4+ T cells after 10 to 11 days. The vaccine given was either BNT162b2 or mRNA-1273, in two doses. IL-2 medium was substituted for half the medium on days 3 and 7. Assay: immunoSEQ multiplex PCR; the TCRdb copy retains only in-frame clones and omits some. The sample consists of some 30,000 clones, roughly four fifths of them appearing once. The input for sequencing was CD4+ T cells from PBMCs cultured with HCoV-229E spike peptides, taken after COVID-19 vaccination. This clonotype was obtained from a human donor who received a COVID-19 vaccine.

CDR3 amino acids: CASSYSAYGYTF. CDR3 coding DNA: TGTGCCAGCAGTTACTCGGCGTATGGCTACACCTTC. The chain combines TRBV6-6 with TRBJ1-2; no clear D gene. The CDR3 contains 12 residues. CDR1 is MNHNY, CDR2 SVGAGI, per germline (reference sequence). V was clipped by 0 bases and J by 5 bases, with 4 bases between them.